The clone carrying this T cell receptor beta chain has at least ten counts. Antigen unknown. Germline V lookup: CDR1 PRHDT, CDR2 FYEKMQ (reference sequence). This CDR3 has 16 amino acids. Trimming removed 4 bases from V and 6 bases from J; junction bases left unmatched: 12. A library of TCRbeta sequences, prepared with unique molecular identifiers, was generated. TCRdb re-called the PCR reads with MiXCR, one entry per CDR3 protein. The sample includes 490,000 or so distinct CDR3 sequences, over 9.5% seen only once; the top ten take roughly 2%. The data were obtained in a study of T-cell reconstitution after alpha-beta-depleted transplantation in children. Study-level findings and limits: At one year after transplant, newly produced T cells mostly accounted for T-cell counts and diversity. Where some patients showed high TCRbeta diversity at day 60, it came from recipient T cells and thymic progenitors that had survived. Reported findings indicate that, about two months after transplant, alpha-beta T cells came from several hundred expanded clones, which were derived from non-depleted graft cells.

The material was PBMCs, obtained before TCRalphabeta/CD19-depleted stem cell transplant. The chain couples TRBV13 to TRBJ2-3; TRBD2 agrees at 8 bases. The TCR sequence derives from a child aged 2-15 years with inherited bone marrow failure, due to receive a stem cell transplant. CDR3 loop: CASSYSSAGGLDTQYF. The CDR3 nucleotides read TGTGCCAGCAGCTACAGTTCTGCGGGAGGCCTGGATACGCAGTATTTT.